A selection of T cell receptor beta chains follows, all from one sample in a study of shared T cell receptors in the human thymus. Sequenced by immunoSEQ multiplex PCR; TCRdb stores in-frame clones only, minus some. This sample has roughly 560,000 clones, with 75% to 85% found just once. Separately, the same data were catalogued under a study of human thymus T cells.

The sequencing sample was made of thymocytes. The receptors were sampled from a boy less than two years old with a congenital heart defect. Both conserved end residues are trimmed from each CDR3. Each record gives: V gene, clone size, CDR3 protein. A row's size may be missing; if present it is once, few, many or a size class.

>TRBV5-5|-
ASSSGATNEKLF
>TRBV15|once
ATSGRLDYEQY
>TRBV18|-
ASSPPGGSAKNIQY
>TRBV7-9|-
ASSQTSHEQY
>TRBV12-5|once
ASGLGDRGLEKLF
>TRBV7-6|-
ASSPSGEFGLAAQAPYNEQF
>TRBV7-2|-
ASSSRSGHDYEQY
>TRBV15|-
ATSTEGGLLYEQY
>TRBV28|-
ASSLLGGGPKETQY
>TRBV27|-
ASSLDWGTRGIEQY